These 29 T cell receptor beta chains share one sample of origin, sequenced in a study of blood T cell repertoires in COVID-19 (TCRdb year 2020). The method behind the library was the immunoSEQ multiplex PCR assay. Entries here come from immuneACCESS through TCRdb and include only in-frame sequences with V and J called. Some clones fail to appear in such tables; in the studies checked, an unresolved V gene covers under half of the shortfall, and the cause of the remainder is unknown. The sample table shows more than 200,000 clones, and around 87% are seen once. In total, the top ten clones hold more than 4.5% of the sample. Sequenced sample: peripheral blood. The receptors derive from a woman in her sixties with COVID-19, enrolled during active disease.

The sample holds one count of this clone. This chain connects TRBV7-8 to TRBJ2-7, with D possibly matching TRBD1 (6 bases). Looked up from germline, CDR1 is SGHVS and CDR2 is FQNEAQ. V was shortened by 2 bases and J by 2 bases, with 10 bases between the two germline ends. This CDR3 has 14 amino acids. CDR3 loop: CASSLTGTTYEQYF. CDR3 in DNA: TGTGCCAGCAGCTTAACCGGGACAACCTACGAGCAGTACTTC.

The chain has TRBV6-5 and TRBJ1-3; TRBD1 is a possible D gene (6 bases). Germline values: CDR1 MNHEY, CDR2 SVGAGI. The CDR3 has 15 amino acids. The V and J ends lost 4 bases and 1 base respectively, with 11 bases between them. CDR3 amino acids: CASSSHRASGNTIYF. CDR3 nucleotides: TGTGCCAGCAGTTCTCACAGGGCATCTGGAAACACCATATATTTT.

This chain connects TRBV9 to TRBJ1-4; 8 bases match TRBD1. Per germline, CDR1 SGDLS and CDR2 YYNGEE. The CDR3 sequence is 14 residues long. Germline trimming cut 3 bases from V and 11 bases from J; bases unmatched to any gene: 9. CDR3 sequence: CASSARTGPGKLFF. The CDR3, as DNA: TGTGCCAGCAGCGCCCGGACAGGGCCTGGGAAACTGTTTTTT.

The chain has TRBV28 and TRBJ1-1; TRBD1 is a possible D gene (5 bases). V lost 7 bases and J 3 bases, leaving 9 bases between the germline ends. Germline values: CDR1 MDHEN, CDR2 SYDVKM. This CDR3 spans 12 amino acids. The CDR3 nucleotides are TGTGCCAGCACCGACAGTTACACTGAAGCTTTCTTT. It is translated as CASTDSYTEAFF.

The chain joins TRBV6-4 to TRBJ2-7, with 8 bases matching TRBD1. Germline CDR1 is MRHNA and CDR2 is SNTAGT. The CDR3 extends over 16 amino acids. The V segment lost 5 bases and the J segment 3 bases; nucleotides outside the gene matches: 12. The CDR3 reads CASSSLDQGALYEQYF. DNA for the CDR3: TGTGCCAGCAGTTCCTTGGACCAGGGGGCACTCTACGAGCAGTACTTC.

As DNA, the CDR3 is TGTGCCAGCAGTAGAGTAGCGGGAGTGTCCTACAATGAGCAGTTCTTC. It yields the protein CASSRVAGVSYNEQFF. This chain links TRBV28 with TRBJ2-1; 9 bases agree with TRBD2. Per germline, CDR1 MDHEN and CDR2 SYDVKM. J gave up 1 base and V 5 bases, and 6 bases lay outside the gene matches. The CDR3 runs 16 residues.

The CDR3 bases are TGTGCCAGCAGCCCCGGGACAGGGAGGACAGATACGCAGTATTTT. This encodes CASSPGTGRTDTQYF. The rearrangement links TRBV11-3 to TRBJ2-3; 9 nucleotides agree with TRBD1. V lost 5 bases to trimming and J lost 3 bases; unmatched junction nucleotides: 6. This CDR3 has 15 amino acids. The germline gives CDR1 SGHNT, CDR2 YENEEA.

This chain joins TRBV11-3 and TRBJ1-2; no firm D call. The germline gives CDR1 SGHNT, CDR2 YENEEA. The CDR3 has 13 amino acids. The germline V and J ends were trimmed by 2 bases and 4 bases, with 8 bases remaining between them. CDR3 sequence (DNA): TGTGCCAGCAGCTTAACCTCGGGCTATGGCTACACCTTC. Residues: CASSLTSGYGYTF.

The chain links TRBV5-4 to TRBJ1-6; possible D gene TRBD1, 6 bases. Germline V lookup: CDR1 SGHNT, CDR2 YYREEE (reference sequence). Deletions cut 0 bases from V and 10 bases from J, with 14 bases between. The CDR3 contains 15 residues. The CDR3 bases are TGTGCCAGCAGCTTGGCCGCGGGGGCAGGATCACCCCTCCACTTT. Its translation: CASSLAAGAGSPLHF.

This chain links TRBV19 with TRBJ1-1; possible D gene TRBD1, 6 bases. The CDR3 totals 15 residues. CDR1 and CDR2 from the germline V gene are LNHDA and SQIVND (reference sequence). The V gene lost 7 bases and the J gene lost 1 base, with 16 bases spanning the gap. CDR3 nucleotide sequence: TGTGCCAGTACTAAAGCGGGGGCGTGGAACACTGAAGCTTTCTTT. Protein: CASTKAGAWNTEAFF.

The V and J genes are TRBV27 and TRBJ1-5; D not resolved. Between the trimmed V and J ends, which lost 6 bases and 5 bases, there was a span of 20 bases. This CDR3 spans 16 amino acids. The germline V gene has CDR1 MNHEY and CDR2 SMNVEV (reference sequence). The CDR3 reads CASSLRAGSGHQPQHF. CDR3 DNA: TGTGCCAGCAGCCTAAGGGCGGGGTCGGGCCATCAGCCCCAGCATTTT.

The chain's CDR3 is CASSEGAGSAFF. The CDR3 bases are TGTGCCAGCAGTGAGGGAGCGGGGAGCGCTTTCTTT. This rearrangement joins TRBV25-1 to TRBJ1-1, with no clear D. CDR3 length: 12 residues. CDR1 and CDR2 (germline): MGHDK, SYGVNS. Trimming took 3 bases from V and 11 from J, leaving 13 bases between them.

The chain couples TRBV11-3 to TRBJ2-2; TRBD2 aligns across 7 bases. The CDR3 has 14 amino acids. Per the germline V gene, CDR1 is SGHNT and CDR2 is YENEEA. Trimming at V came to 3 bases and at J to 6 bases, leaving 4 bases not matched to a gene. For the CDR3, the DNA is TGTGCCAGCAGCTTGGCGGGAGTCTCCGGGGAGCTGTTTTTT. The encoded protein is CASSLAGVSGELFF.

The V call is TRBV7-2, the J call TRBJ2-1; 13 bases match TRBD2. This CDR3 spans 15 amino acids. Germline CDR1 reads SGHTA; CDR2 reads FQGNSA. J gave up 4 bases and V 7 bases, and 4 bases lay outside the gene matches. The CDR3, as DNA: TGTGCCAGCAACCCGGGACTAGCGGGGTACAATGAGCAGTTCTTC. Translation: CASNPGLAGYNEQFF.

This chain's CDR3 is CASSPRTSGQEQFF. CDR3 nucleotide sequence: TGCGCCAGCAGCCCCCGGACTAGCGGTCAGGAGCAGTTCTTC. J is TRBJ2-1 and V is TRBV5-1; 10 bases match TRBD2. Trimming at V came to 4 bases and at J to 10 bases, leaving 8 bases not matched to a gene. The CDR3 is 14 residues long. The germline gives CDR1 SGHRS, CDR2 YFSETQ.

The V gene is TRBV27, the J gene TRBJ2-1, with TRBD2 matching 7 bases. Germline loops: CDR1 MNHEY, CDR2 SMNVEV (reference sequence). The CDR3 is made up of 15 amino acids. V lost 6 bases to trimming and J lost 2 bases; unmatched junction nucleotides: 7. CDR3 DNA: TGTGCCAGCAGGGTTCCTAGCGGAGCCTACAATGAGCAGTTCTTC. Encoded protein: CASRVPSGAYNEQFF.

This clone has only a few counts. The chain has TRBV27 and TRBJ2-1; the match to TRBD2 covers 11 bases. Per the germline V gene, CDR1 is MNHEY and CDR2 is SMNVEV (reference sequence). The junction had 13 bases not matched to a gene; V was cut back by 6 bases and J by 0 bases. The CDR3 extends over 19 amino acids. This CDR3 is CASRRLLAGGRSSYNEQFF. In DNA, the CDR3 is TGTGCCAGCAGAAGACTTCTAGCGGGAGGCCGAAGCTCCTACAATGAGCAGTTCTTC.

Regarding this clone: A single base separates this from a much larger clone, so it may be a read error. Distinct nucleotide sequences in the sample also encode this CDR3. The rearrangement joins TRBV11-2 to TRBJ2-2; 7 bases fit TRBD1. J was trimmed by 8 bases and V by 4 bases; bases with no gene match: 4. CDR1 is SGHAT and CDR2 is FQNNGV in the germline V gene. The CDR3 is 13 amino acids. The CDR3 bases are TGTGCCAGCAGCTCGGACAGGCCTGGGGAGCTGTTTTTT. It yields the protein CASSSDRPGELFF. Complete variable domain (other parts from reference TRBV11-2 and TRBJ2-2): EAGVAQSPRYKIIEKRQSVAFWCNPISGHATLYWYQQILGQGPKLLIQFQNNGVVDDSQLPKDRFSAERLKGVDSTLKIQPAKLEDSAVYLCASSSDRPGELFFGEGSRLTVL.

This sequence joins TRBV6-5 and TRBJ1-2, with D perhaps TRBD1 (5 bases). Germline V gene lookup returns CDR1 MNHEY and CDR2 SVGAGI. CDR3 size: 15 residues. Trimming cost V 5 bases and J 1 base, with 14 bases left between them. CDR3 in amino acids: CASSPRVGFNYGYTF. CDR3 DNA: TGTGCCAGCAGTCCCAGGGTCGGGTTTAACTATGGCTACACCTTC.

The chain couples TRBV2 to TRBJ1-5; 8 bases agree with TRBD1. CDR1 SNHLY and CDR2 FYNNEI come from the germline V gene. V trimming: 4 bases; J trimming: 7 bases; junction bases outside the gene matches: 9. The CDR3 contains 15 residues. CDR3 protein: CASSGNRGGRQPQHF. The CDR3 DNA sequence: TGTGCCAGCAGTGGGAACAGGGGGGGACGGCAGCCCCAGCATTTT. Full variable domain (missing parts from reference TRBV2 and TRBJ1-5): EPEVTQTPSHQVTQMGQEVILRCVPISNHLYFYWYRQILGQKVEFLVSFYNNEISEKSEIFDDQFSVERPDGSNFTLKIRSTKLEDSAMYFCASSGNRGGRQPQHFGDGTRLSIL.

This rearrangement joins TRBV4-1 to TRBJ2-4; TRBD1 agrees at 9 bases. CDR3 size: 15 residues. The J segment lost 8 bases and the V segment lost 2 bases, leaving 7 bases of the junction unmatched. CDR1 MGHRA and CDR2 YSYEKL come from the germline V gene. The CDR3 reads CASSQQQGARHIQYF. The CDR3 nucleotides are TGCGCCAGCAGCCAACAACAGGGGGCAAGGCACATTCAGTACTTC.

The J gene is TRBJ1-1, the V gene TRBV10-3; a possible D gene is TRBD1 (5 bases). The CDR3 is 14 residues long. The V gene's germline CDR1 is ENHRY and CDR2 SYGVKD. V was pared by 6 bases and J by 3 bases, with 14 bases between. The CDR3 reads CAIRDEGRDTEAFF. CDR3 nucleotide sequence: TGTGCCATCAGAGACGAGGGGAGGGACACTGAAGCTTTCTTT.

The CDR3 spells CASSSGLAGVVEQFF. The CDR3 nucleotides are TGTGCCAGTAGTAGTGGACTAGCGGGAGTCGTTGAGCAGTTCTTC. This chain connects TRBV19 to TRBJ2-1; 13 positions match TRBD2. CDR3 length: 15 amino acids. The V gene end was trimmed by 4 bases and the J gene end by 9 bases; junction bases not matched to a gene: 6. Per germline, CDR1 LNHDA and CDR2 SQIVND (reference sequence).

The V gene is TRBV18, the J gene TRBJ2-7; maybe TRBD1 (5 bases). Deletions cut 2 bases from V and 6 bases from J, with 14 bases between. Looked up from germline, CDR1 is KGHSH and CDR2 is LQKENI. The CDR3 has 14 amino acids. DNA for the CDR3: TGTGCCAGCTCACCAATTGCCAGGGTGAGCGAGCAGTACTTC. Protein sequence: CASSPIARVSEQYF.

The V gene is TRBV3-1 (or the pseudogene TRBV3-2), the J gene TRBJ2-1; D gene ambiguous. Trimming shortened V by 2 bases and J by 8 bases, and 7 bases separated the two germline ends. This CDR3 has 12 residues. Germline V gene data show CDR1 as LGHDT and CDR2 as YNNKEL (reference sequence). CDR3 nucleotide sequence: TGTGCCAGCAGCCAATTACTCCATGAGCAGTTCTTC. This gives the protein CASSQLLHEQFF.

The chain joins TRBV7-9 to TRBJ2-1, with 8 bases fitting TRBD2. J was trimmed by 10 bases and V by 10 bases; bases with no gene match: 15. Germline V gene sequence: CDR1 SEHNR, CDR2 FQNEAQ (reference sequence). CDR3 size: 14 residues. As DNA, the CDR3 is TGTGCCACCTTCTCCTTCGGGAGGGCCAGGGAGCAGTTCTTC. It codes for CATFSFGRAREQFF. Together with reference TRBV7-9 and TRBJ2-1, the CDR3 gives the full variable domain: DTGVSQNPRHKITKRGQNVTFRCDPISEHNRLYWYRQTLGQGPEFLTYFQNEAQLEKSRLLSDRFSAERPKGSFSTLEIQRTEQGDSAMYLCATFSFGRAREQFFGPGTRLTVL.

The rearrangement links TRBV5-6 to TRBJ2-1; possibly TRBD2 for D (5 bases). Germline V gene data show CDR1 as SGHDT and CDR2 as YYEEEE. The germline V and J ends were trimmed by 4 bases and 4 bases, with 15 bases remaining between them. There are 15 residues in the CDR3. The CDR3: CASSLGPAVYNEQFF. Here the CDR3 DNA reads TGTGCCAGCAGCCTAGGTCCAGCGGTATACAATGAGCAGTTCTTC. Based on the CDR3 plus reference TRBV5-6 and TRBJ2-1, the full variable domain is DAGVTQSPTHLIKTRGQQVTLRCSPKSGHDTVSWYQQALGQGPQFIFQYYEEEERQRGNFPDRFSGHQFPNYSSELNVNALLLGDSALYLCASSLGPAVYNEQFFGPGTRLTVL.

V gene TRBV11-1 combines with J gene TRBJ1-5, with D uncertain. The germline V gene encodes CDR1 SGHAT and CDR2 FQDESV (reference sequence). The CDR3 loop spans 15 amino acids. Trimming took 1 base from V and 3 from J, leaving 10 bases between them. The CDR3, as DNA: TGTGCCAGCAGCTTAGGTCACCAGTTCAATCAGCCCCAGCATTTT. Amino acids: CASSLGHQFNQPQHF.

The table lists this clone with a few counts. The chain links TRBV7-2 to TRBJ2-2; 16 bases are shared with TRBD2. The CDR3 loop spans 18 amino acids. The V gene end was trimmed by 3 bases and the J gene end by 5 bases; junction bases not matched to a gene: 6. Germline V gene sequence: CDR1 SGHTA, CDR2 FQGNSA. This CDR3 is CASSLGLAGGRKTGELFF. The CDR3 bases are TGTGCCAGCAGCTTGGGACTAGCGGGAGGGCGAAAAACCGGGGAGCTGTTTTTT.